This TCR beta chain derives from a study of OX40 agonist ivuxolimab in advanced cancers. Trimming took off 5 bases at V and 9 bases at J, with 19 bases between the two ends. The CDR3 is 14 residues long. Germline V lookup: CDR1 MGHDK, CDR2 SYGVNS. Clones were sequenced by immunoSEQ multiplex PCR, and TCRdb holds only the in-frame ones, with some missing. There are 80,000 to 95,000 clones in the sample; approximately 90% occur only once, and 0.65% to 0.9% lies in the top ten. The chain employs TRBV25-1 and TRBJ2-5; the D is unclear. The clonotype originates from an adult with an advanced solid tumor such as melanoma, head and neck, liver or kidney cancer. This material consisted of CD4+ or CD8+ T cells sorted from blood, taken in a trial of the OX40 agonist ivuxolimab. The CDR3 region is CASSQDGPRRAQYF. DNA for the CDR3: TGTGCCAGCAGTCAAGACGGACCGCGAAGGGCCCAGTACTTC.